A single sample is the source of the 9 T cell receptor beta chains below, sequenced in a study of human CD8 memory T cell subsets (dated by TCRdb to the early 2020s). The reads were generated on a NextSeq 550. A Human TCR Profiling Kit was used to prepare UMI-labeled 5' RACE TCRbeta libraries. After TCRdb reprocessed the reads, each CDR3 protein sequence was kept as one row, without DNA. The sample's records list roughly 4,800 distinct CDR3 sequences. The biggest ten clones account for roughly a quarter of the sample. The sequenced sample was CD8+ effector memory T cells (TEM) sorted from PBMCs. Reading the label with the study, this specimen's cell subset or site is: effector memory CD8 T cells, CCR7- CD45RO+ CD95+. The receptors were gathered from a human donor in good health.

V usage is TRBV7-9 and J usage is TRBJ1-4; as DNA is missing, the TRBD1 call by TCRdb cannot be tested. The CDR3 loop spans 16 amino acids. Germline CDR1 and CDR2: SEHNR and FQNEAQ (reference sequence). The CDR3 reads CASSPHCRDTNEKLFF.

The chain combines TRBV4-3 with TRBJ2-1; absent DNA, TCRdb's TRBD2 call cannot be checked. The CDR3 runs to 16 residues. Per germline, CDR1 LGHNA and CDR2 YSLEER. The CDR3 region is CASSPELAGEGNEQFF.

The chain joins TRBV6-4 to TRBJ2-5; TCRdb names TRBD1, which stays unverified in the absence of DNA. Germline V gives CDR1 MRHNA, CDR2 SNTAGT. The CDR3 has 15 residues. The CDR3 loop is CASSARGDPQETQYF.

This clonotype shows up as medium-sized by frequency. CDR3 region: CASSQAGQGTSPLHF. The genes are TRBV4-2 and TRBJ1-6; as DNA is missing, the TRBD1 call by TCRdb cannot be tested. In germline, CDR1 is LGHNA, CDR2 YNFKEQ. The CDR3 runs 15 residues.

The V and J genes are TRBV6-2 or TRBV6-3 and TRBJ2-5. This CDR3 has 15 residues. CDR1 MNHEY and CDR2 SVGEGT come from the germline V gene. The CDR3 reads CASSYLELYLETQYF.

Measured by frequency, this clonotype is medium-sized. J is TRBJ2-7 and V is TRBV27; TCRdb calls TRBD2, which cannot be checked without DNA. The CDR3 totals 17 residues. Germline V gene data show CDR1 as MNHEY and CDR2 as SMNVEV (reference sequence). Here the CDR3 reads CASSPLVGSGSSYEQYF.

V and J are TRBV20-1 and TRBJ2-2; TCRdb picks TRBD2, but there is no DNA to check that call. The germline CDR1 and CDR2 sequences are DFQATT and SNEGSKA (reference sequence). The length of the CDR3 is 15 residues. This CDR3 is CSAREGMGDAGELFF.

The rearrangement links TRBV27 to TRBJ1-1; with no DNA, the TCRdb D assignment of TRBD1 cannot be verified. Germline V gene sequence: CDR1 MNHEY, CDR2 SMNVEV (reference sequence). The CDR3 is 14 residues long. The chain's CDR3 is CASSYGGAGTEAFF.

V and J are TRBV20-1 and TRBJ2-1; TCRdb names TRBD2, which stays unverified in the absence of DNA. Germline lookup yields CDR1 DFQATT and CDR2 SNEGSKA (reference sequence). The length of the CDR3 is 12 residues. The CDR3 sequence is CSARKRENEQFF.